The following is a T cell receptor (beta chain) sequence with its context. Antigen: not known. The record originates from a study of cytomegalovirus exposure and HLA in healthy donors. In the study overall: Roughly 180 million T cells yielded some 100 million unique TCR beta sequences, as an earlier analysis found. General study results and limits: In a later analysis, productive TCRs from donors in an Asian-associated ancestry cluster reportedly carried fewer N-insertions than the cohort mean. Per a prior analysis, the majority of TCR beta V segments were productive roughly 87% or roughly 30% of the time. Cytomegalovirus status, reportedly, was diagnosed with high specificity and sensitivity by the classifier.

The V and J ends lost 0 bases and 4 bases, in that order; junction bases with no gene match: 10. This CDR3 region has 17 residues. Germline values: CDR1 LGHNA, CDR2 YSLEER. The PCR made use of 60 Vbeta and 13 Jbeta primers. Only in-frame clones appear in the TCRdb table, and some are missing; sequencing was by immunoSEQ multiplex PCR. There are about 120,000 clones in the sample; 77% occur only once, and roughly 9.8% lies in the top ten. Specimen: PBMCs. The chain combines TRBV4-3 with TRBJ2-7; TRBD1 aligns across 9 bases. This receptor was identified in a middle-aged man in good health and CMV-seropositive. The CDR3 DNA reads TGCGCCAGCAGCCAAGATAAGGAGGGGACAGGGTCATACGAGCAGTACTTC. It is translated as CASSQDKEGTGSYEQYF.